This TCR beta chain was obtained from a study of Ad26.COV2.S vaccination and SARS-CoV-2 variants. The CDR3 totals 12 residues. Trimming pared 1 base from V and 5 bases from J, leaving 6 bases between. The germline V gene has CDR1 SGHNT and CDR2 YYREEE (reference sequence). The treatment was: around 19 received Ad26.COV2.S at low or high dose, single or two shots; 5 received placebo; per-sample allocation not given. Sample collection was performed on day 63 after the first vaccine or placebo injection. Clones were sequenced by immunoSEQ multiplex PCR, and TCRdb holds only the in-frame ones, with some missing. Of 300,000 to 500,000 clones listed, roughly nine tenths are singletons. General study findings and limits: Using TCR breadth and depth analyses may have led to underestimated total T cell responses.

A note on this clone: Its antigen is not identified. Other DNA sequences of this sample code for an identical CDR3.

The rearrangement uses TRBV5-4 and TRBJ2-5, with no clear D. This sequence originates from a person between 18 and 60 years old who received the Ad26.COV2.S COVID-19 vaccine or a placebo. The sample consisted of peripheral blood, taken in a trial of Ad26.COV2.S vaccine versus placebo. The CDR3 DNA is TGTGCCAGCAGCTTGATCGGGGAGACCCAGTACTTC. Residues: CASSLIGETQYF.